Only a few counts were recorded for the clone carrying this T cell receptor beta chain. Its antigen is unknown. This sample stems from a study of early T cells in non-severe SARS-CoV-2 infection. In the study overall: Chains stayed unpaired after sequencing of bulk RNA from unsorted whole blood.

Study-wide results and limits: Matching results from VDJdb favored anti-spike CD8 responses, leaving private and CD4 specificities undetected.

The CDR3 loop spans 12 amino acids. Germline V gene data show CDR1 as SQVTM and CDR2 as ANQGSEA. V was pared by 3 bases and J by 4 bases, with 9 bases between. Researchers attached unique molecular identifiers to individual cDNA molecules. TCRdb ran MiXCR on the 5' RACE reads and lists one entry per CDR3 protein. The sample records 68,000 or so distinct CDR3 sequences, roughly 13% being singletons. The J gene is TRBJ1-1, the V gene TRBV29-1; no clear D. The receptor was isolated from an adult who was a healthcare worker with PCR-confirmed SARS-CoV-2 infection or an uninfected control (not recorded which). The sequencing input was whole blood. The CDR3 DNA is TGCAGCGTTGACAGATCCGGCACTGAAGCTTTCTTT. The encoded protein is CSVDRSGTEAFF.